The 19 T cell receptor beta chains reported below all come from one sample, sequenced in a study of T cells after yellow fever vaccination. Using its own MiXCR run on the 5' RACE reads, TCRdb lists one record per CDR3 protein. This sample has 100,000 to 150,000 distinct CDR3 sequences, with under 9% found just once. Source: CD8+ T cells sorted from PBMCs, taken on the day of the yellow fever booster vaccination. These TCRs come from a man aged 18 to 30 who received the YFV17D yellow fever vaccine.

There are a few counts of this clonotype. V usage is TRBV2 and J usage is TRBJ1-4; TRBD1 is a possible D gene (6 bases). Trimming pared 6 bases from V and 2 bases from J, leaving 13 bases between. Germline V gene lookup returns CDR1 SNHLY and CDR2 FYNNEI. The CDR3 loop spans 15 amino acids. The CDR3 sequence is CASRRTVSTNEKLFF. In DNA form, the CDR3 reads TGTGCCAGCAGGCGGACAGTTTCGACTAATGAAAAACTGTTTTTT.

This clonotype was found many times. The chain links TRBV20-1 to TRBJ2-5; the D is unclear. Trimming took 0 bases from V and 6 from J, leaving 11 bases between them. This CDR3 has 13 residues. The germline gives CDR1 DFQATT, CDR2 SNEGSKA (reference sequence). This chain's CDR3 is CSARDLNSKTQYF. The CDR3 coding sequence is TGCAGTGCTAGAGACCTAAACTCCAAGACCCAGTACTTC.

This clonotype was found a few times. The J gene is TRBJ2-7, the V gene TRBV27, with 7 positions matching TRBD1. CDR3 length: 14 residues. Germline-derived CDR1 and CDR2 are MNHEY and SMNVEV (reference sequence). The V segment lost 3 bases and the J segment 5 bases; nucleotides outside the gene matches: 7. CDR3 DNA: TGTGCCAGCAGTTTGGCGACAGGGTACCACGAGCAGTACTTC. This gives the protein CASSLATGYHEQYF.

Only a few counts were recorded for this clonotype. The chain carries TRBV27 and TRBJ2-5; a weak D match, TRBD1 (6 bases). The germline V and J ends were trimmed by 8 bases and 5 bases, with 15 bases remaining between them. Germline V gene data show CDR1 as MNHEY and CDR2 as SMNVEV (reference sequence). The CDR3 runs to 13 residues. The CDR3 loop reads CASGAGQKETQYF. In DNA form, the CDR3 reads TGTGCCAGCGGGGCCGGACAGAAGGAGACCCAGTACTTC.

This clonotype was detected a few times. The chain recombines TRBV4-3 with TRBJ2-3, with D possibly matching TRBD1 (5 bases). This CDR3 contains 15 residues. V was cut by 1 base and J by 1 base, with 9 bases left in between. CDR1 is LGHNA and CDR2 is YSLEER in the germline V gene. CDR3 sequence reads: CASSQVQGRTDTQYF. The CDR3 region has the DNA TGCGCCAGCAGCCAAGTTCAGGGCCGCACAGATACGCAGTATTTT.

The CDR3: CASRVTGADGYTF. The CDR3 DNA follows: TGTGCCAGCAGAGTTACAGGGGCCGATGGCTACACCTTC. The chain combines TRBV6-1 with TRBJ1-2; 7 bases line up with TRBD1. The J segment lost 6 bases and the V segment lost 6 bases, leaving 7 bases of the junction unmatched. There are 13 residues in the CDR3. Germline-derived CDR1 and CDR2 are MNHNS and SASEGT.

This chain uses TRBV6-2 or TRBV6-3 with TRBJ2-7, with 10 bases identical to TRBD1. The CDR3 covers 12 residues. The ends lost 9 bases at V and 4 bases at J; junction bases unmatched: 3. The germline V gene encodes CDR1 MNHEY and CDR2 SVGEGT. CDR3 sequence: CASSGQGYEQYV. The CDR3 nucleotides are TGTGCCAGTTCGGGACAGGGGTACGAGCAGTACGTC.

V and J are TRBV28 and TRBJ2-7; 7 bases fit TRBD1. J gave up 3 bases and V 8 bases, and 1 base lay outside the gene matches. CDR3 length: 11 amino acids. CDR1 is MDHEN and CDR2 is SYDVKM in the germline V gene. The CDR3 protein is CASRDSYEQYV. CDR3 sequence (DNA): TGTGCCAGCCGGGACAGCTACGAGCAGTACGTC.

The sample holds a few counts of this clonotype. The chain couples TRBV7-9 to TRBJ1-5, with D maybe TRBD1 (6 bases). This CDR3 region has 15 residues. V lost 1 base and J 1 base, leaving 8 bases between the germline ends. Germline CDR1 is SEHNR and CDR2 is FQNEAQ (reference sequence). The CDR3 reads CASSLGQGSNQPQHF. The CDR3 coding sequence is TGTGCCAGCAGCTTAGGGCAGGGGAGCAATCAGCCCCAGCATTTT.

The chain uses TRBV7-8 and TRBJ2-7; 12 bases are shared with TRBD1. From germline, CDR1 is SGHVS and CDR2 FQNEAQ. CDR3 length: 16 amino acids. Losses at the gene ends were 2 bases for V and 5 bases for J; bases not matched to a gene: 7. CDR3 sequence: CASSLFSGQGAHEQYF. The CDR3 DNA reads TGTGCCAGCAGCTTATTTTCGGGACAGGGGGCCCACGAGCAGTACTTC.

This clonotype has only a few counts. This chain links TRBV7-2 with TRBJ2-7; the D call may be TRBD1 or TRBD2 (5 bases each). The CDR3 runs to 15 residues. The germline V gene encodes CDR1 SGHTA and CDR2 FQGNSA. V dropped 5 bases and J dropped 4 bases, with 18 bases sitting between them. The CDR3 nucleotides read TGTGCCAGCAGCCCGGGGCCCGGGGCTCAGTACGAGCAGTACTTC. Protein product: CASSPGPGAQYEQYF.

This clonotype was seen a few times. The V gene is TRBV18, the J gene TRBJ2-7, with D perhaps given as TRBD1 or TRBD2 (5 bases each). Per the germline V gene, CDR1 is KGHSH and CDR2 is LQKENI. The CDR3 runs 13 residues. Trimming shortened V by 1 base and J by 3 bases, and 7 bases separated the two germline ends. The CDR3 region has the DNA TGTGCCAGCTCACCACGGGGGAACTACGAGCAGTACTTC. Translated: CASSPRGNYEQYF.

Only a few counts were recorded for this clonotype. This sequence joins TRBV2 and TRBJ2-7; D possibly corresponds to TRBD1 (5 bases). The CDR3 runs 12 residues. V lost 4 bases and J 3 bases, leaving 7 bases between the germline ends. From germline, CDR1 is SNHLY and CDR2 FYNNEI. The CDR3 region is CASSVDSYEQYV. For the CDR3, the DNA is TGTGCCAGCAGTGTCGACAGCTACGAGCAGTACGTC.

In this sample, this clonotype turned up many times. The chain joins TRBV30 to TRBJ1-6; D might be TRBD1 (5 bases). V shed 0 bases and J shed 11 bases, with 14 bases lying between them. This CDR3 is 14 amino acids long. Germline CDR1 and CDR2: GTSNPN and SVGIG (reference sequence). The DNA for the CDR3 is TGTGCCTGGAGTGTTGGGGCGACGTCGACACCCCTCCACTTT. As protein: CAWSVGATSTPLHF.

V is TRBV6-2 or TRBV6-3 and J is TRBJ2-3; D ambiguous. The germline V gene encodes CDR1 MNHEY and CDR2 SVGEGT. This CDR3 spans 13 amino acids. Trimming pared 1 base from V and 6 bases from J, leaving 8 bases between. CDR3: CASSYLLGDTQYF. CDR3 coding DNA: TGTGCCAGCAGTTACTTGCTTGGTGATACGCAGTATTTT.

This clonotype was observed a few times. The V call is TRBV7-9, the J call TRBJ2-2, with D maybe TRBD1 (6 bases). Germline values: CDR1 SEHNR, CDR2 FQNEAQ (reference sequence). The CDR3 runs 17 residues. The V gene lost 3 bases and the J gene lost 5 bases, with 19 bases spanning the gap. DNA of the CDR3: TGTGCCAGCAGCTTCGTAGAGGGGGAGCAGGAAACCGGGGAGCTGTTTTTT. This encodes CASSFVEGEQETGELFF.

The CDR3 protein is CSAVGTGPDTEAFF. Written as DNA, the CDR3 is TGCAGTGCTGTGGGGACAGGGCCCGACACTGAAGCTTTCTTT. The J gene is TRBJ1-1, the V gene TRBV20-1, with 9 positions matching TRBD1. The CDR3 is 14 residues long. Germline V gene data show CDR1 as DFQATT and CDR2 as SNEGSKA (reference sequence). The junction had 7 bases not matched to a gene; V was cut back by 5 bases and J by 3 bases.

This clonotype was detected only a few times. The V call is TRBV7-6, the J call TRBJ1-5; 8 bases agree with TRBD1. J was trimmed by 9 bases and V by 4 bases; bases with no gene match: 5. This CDR3 is 13 amino acids long. CDR1 is SGHVS, CDR2 FNYEAQ, per germline. CDR3 sequence reads: CASSSQGARPQHF. The CDR3 bases are TGTGCCAGCAGCTCCCAGGGGGCCAGGCCCCAGCATTTT.

This rearrangement joins TRBV28 to TRBJ2-5; a weak D match, TRBD1 (7 bases). CDR1 and CDR2 from the germline V gene are MDHEN and SYDVKM. V shed 4 bases and J shed 1 base, with 16 bases lying between them. The CDR3 loop spans 16 amino acids. The CDR3, as DNA: TGTGCCAGCAGTTCAGGGGGGCGAGGGGGCCAAGAGACCCAGTACTTC. Translated, it gives CASSSGGRGGQETQYF.